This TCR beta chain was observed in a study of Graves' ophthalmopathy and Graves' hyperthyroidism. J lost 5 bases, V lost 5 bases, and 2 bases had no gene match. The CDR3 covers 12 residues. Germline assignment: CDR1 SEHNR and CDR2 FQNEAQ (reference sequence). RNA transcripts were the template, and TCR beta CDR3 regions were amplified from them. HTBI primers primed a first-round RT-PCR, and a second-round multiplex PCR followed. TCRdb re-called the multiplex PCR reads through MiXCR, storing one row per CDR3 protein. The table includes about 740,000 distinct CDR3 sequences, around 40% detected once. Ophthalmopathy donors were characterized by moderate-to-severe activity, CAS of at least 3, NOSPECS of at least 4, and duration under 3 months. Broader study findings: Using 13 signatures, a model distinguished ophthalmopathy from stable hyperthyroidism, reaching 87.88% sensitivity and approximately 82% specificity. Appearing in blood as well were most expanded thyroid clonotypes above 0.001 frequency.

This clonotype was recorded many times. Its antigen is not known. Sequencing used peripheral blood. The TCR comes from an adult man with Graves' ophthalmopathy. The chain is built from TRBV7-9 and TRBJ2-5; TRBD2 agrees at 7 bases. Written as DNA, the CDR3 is TGTGCCAGCAGCCCGACTAGCGAGACCCAGTACTTC. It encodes CASSPTSETQYF.